This is a list of T cell receptor beta chains from one sample in a study of human T cells and chemical hapten exposure. One entry per CDR3 protein results from TCRdb running MiXCR on the RACE reads. The sample includes 73,000 or so distinct CDR3 sequences, around 8.8% of them seen just once. The sequencing here drew on whole blood, taken in connection with sensitization to the hapten diphenylcyclopropenone (DPC). Receptors were obtained from a woman aged 50 to 60 with alopecia areata. Some clones in this sample may be carry-over from other donors' samples. The CDR3 runs from the conserved cysteine through the conserved F or W. The D gene is left open where the match is weak. Not all rows give a size; the values are once, few, many and, for expanded clones, a class.

v_call	j_call	cdr3_length	d_call	clone_size	cdr3_aa
TRBV5-6	TRBJ1-2	13	TRBD1	many	CASSLRQGDGYTF
TRBV2	TRBJ1-3	15	.	many	CASSESVISGNTIYF
TRBV11-2	TRBJ1-3	18	TRBD1	many	CASSSVMGQSSSGNTIYF
TRBV4-2	TRBJ2-2	17	TRBD2	few	CASSQASIGGTTGELFF
TRBV5-1	TRBJ2-5	14	.	many	CASSSRDPQETQYF
TRBV12-3/TRBV12-4	TRBJ1-5	15	.	many	CASSSWTDSNQPQHF
TRBV29-1	TRBJ1-1	14	.	few	CSVSLWDGDTEAFF
TRBV2	TRBJ1-1	14	TRBD1	many	CASSQNRGLTEAFF
TRBV6-5	TRBJ1-6	16	.	many	CASSWWGRKEASPLHF
TRBV29-1	TRBJ1-1	13	TRBD1	few	CSVAAGGNTEAFF
TRBV6-5	TRBJ1-1	12	TRBD1	few	CASSYGTGGTFF
TRBV3-1	TRBJ2-7	15	.	.	CASSARRTGVYEQYF
TRBV20-1	TRBJ2-7	14	TRBD2	.	CSAPRGGRNYEQYF
TRBV27	TRBJ1-2	14	.	many	CASSSTGSNYGYTF
TRBV20-1	TRBJ2-2	15	TRBD2	.	CSATLAGGNTGELFF
TRBV6-6	TRBJ1-5	14	TRBD1	many	CASSYPGQGQPQHF
TRBV7-2	TRBJ2-3	16	TRBD2	.	CASSLTSGSRTDTQYF
TRBV29-1	TRBJ1-1	13	.	many	CSAAGTMNTEAFF
TRBV12-3/TRBV12-4	TRBJ1-2	10	.	many	CASSDGTDTF
TRBV29-1	TRBJ1-2	14	.	.	CSVVGRGGSYGYTF
TRBV7-2	TRBJ2-1	13	.	many	CASSLEEFHYRSF
TRBV29-1	TRBJ2-1	13	.	few	CSVPGTFYNEQFF
TRBV14	TRBJ2-1	15	.	.	CASSQVGRGSNEQFF
TRBV6-2/TRBV6-3	TRBJ2-7	12	.	few	CASSQQRGEQYF
TRBV7-2	TRBJ2-7	15	TRBD2	few	CASSLSAGGGYEQYF
TRBV11-2	TRBJ2-5	15	.	few	CASSLSRGYQETQYF
TRBV5-5	TRBJ1-5	15	.	.	CASSFTARPNQPQHF
TRBV6-6	TRBJ1-5	10	.	.	CASSLNPQHF
TRBV2	TRBJ2-1	14	TRBD2	once	CASTGLAGASEQFF
TRBV20-1	TRBJ2-1	16	TRBD1	few	CSASHPRGPANNEQFF
TRBV3-1	TRBJ1-1	11	.	many	CASSQARDAFF
TRBV10-2	TRBJ1-1	14	TRBD1	few	CASGNTGGGTEAFF
TRBV5-1	TRBJ2-7	12	.	.	CASSLAQDEQYF
TRBV4-2	TRBJ2-3	15	TRBD2	few	CASSPSRGGPDTQYF
TRBV9	TRBJ2-2	14	.	.	CASSVDALTGELFF
TRBV6-6	TRBJ2-7	13	.	.	CASSSISGYEQYF
TRBV28	TRBJ2-7	14	.	many	CASSLPGHSYEQYF
TRBV6-2/TRBV6-3	TRBJ1-5	17	TRBD1	few	CASSSRRDRGQNQPQHF
TRBV7-2	TRBJ2-3	15	TRBD2	few	CASSLAFRGVDTQYF
TRBV12-3/TRBV12-4	TRBJ1-4	14	.	.	CASRKTGGNEKLFF
TRBV25-1	TRBJ2-2	13	.	.	CASSIWGTGELFF
TRBV20-1	TRBJ1-5	15	.	many	CSAGGQGGNNQPQHF
TRBV28	TRBJ2-7	14	TRBD2	.	CASSAREGWGEQYF
TRBV6-1	TRBJ2-3	15	.	many	CASRLQGTPTGTQYF
TRBV28	TRBJ2-4	14	.	.	CASSPARTWGIQYF
TRBV28	TRBJ2-7	11	.	few	CASSRTLGQYF
TRBV10-3	TRBJ2-7	15	.	.	CAISESRPRPYEQYF
TRBV4-3	TRBJ2-1	15	TRBD2	few	CASSQEVKAGGGQFF
TRBV5-1	TRBJ1-1	16	.	many	CASSLDGGAMNTEAFF
TRBV29-1	TRBJ1-2	12	.	many	CSLEDSSYGYTF
TRBV18	TRBJ2-7	16	TRBD2	few	CASSLYRSGVAYEQYF
TRBV29-1	TRBJ2-7	15	TRBD2	many	CSIRTGLAGSSEQYF
TRBV20-1	TRBJ1-5	15	.	many	CSAIDAGKQNQPQHF
TRBV19	TRBJ2-7	14	.	many	CASSKGGLVNEQYF